This T cell receptor (beta chain) was documented in a study of post-analysis software for immune sequencing data. Background on the study: Secondary progressive, relapsing-remitting and progressive-relapsing multiple sclerosis were among the included disease courses.

This CDR3 has 14 residues. Germline V gene lookup returns CDR1 SQVTM and CDR2 ANQGSEA. The V gene end was trimmed by 6 bases and the J gene end by 0 bases; junction bases not matched to a gene: 5. Unique molecular identifiers featured in each of the TCR beta cDNA libraries. cDNA molecules numbering 400,000 to 550,000 came from roughly 1 to 10 million T cells. TCRdb re-analysed the PCR reads in MiXCR, keeping a single row per CDR3 protein. The profile covers 750,000 to 950,000 distinct CDR3 sequences, with under 70% appearing a single time and 4% to 5.5% taken by the ten largest. A remark on this clonotype: Its antigen is still unknown.

Study-wide points: The five TRBV segments detected at higher frequency in patients than in controls included TRBV5-6, TRBV5-1 and TRBV20-1. With F measure, samples from one preparation batch clustered together strongly. For normalized Chao1 diversity, multiple sclerosis patients scored significantly lower than controls did.

The sample consisted of blood. J is TRBJ2-1 and V is TRBV29-1; TRBD1 matches 7 bases. The receptor comes from a girl aged 10 to 17 with multiple sclerosis. The CDR3 DNA follows: TGCAGCGTGTACAGGGGCAACTCCTACAATGAGCAGTTCTTC. Its translation: CSVYRGNSYNEQFF.